This T cell receptor beta chain is drawn from a study of somatic mutations in cytotoxic T cells in rheumatoid arthritis. Study-level information: Nearly 100% purity was obtained when some V beta antibody-stained T-cell populations were flow-sorted; these included V beta1+ cells sequenced for TCRB. Study-level points and caveats: A single CD8+ clone exceeded 20% of CD8+ cells in about an eighth of the roughly 60 patients. No age-related increase in CD8+ clonality was seen in healthy controls, but one was seen in rheumatoid arthritis patients. Rheumatoid arthritis patients and age-matched healthy controls showed no significant difference in CD8+ T-cell clonality.

Assay: immunoSEQ multiplex PCR; the TCRdb copy retains only in-frame clones and omits some. The sample shows about 7,100 clones, just under 80% of them seen only once. For this clone: Its antigen is not known.

Trimming took off 1 base at V and 4 bases at J, with 13 bases between the two ends. Germline V gene lookup returns CDR1 MDHEN and CDR2 SYDVKM. The CDR3 sequence is 15 residues long. The sequenced sample was CD8+ T cells sorted from blood. The origin of this receptor is an adult with rheumatoid arthritis. This chain connects TRBV28 to TRBJ1-2; TRBD1 is a possible D gene (6 bases). CDR3 sequence reads: CASSLLGAGFYGYTF. Here the CDR3 DNA reads TGTGCCAGCAGTTTATTGGGGGCGGGGTTCTATGGCTACACCTTC.